One sample yielded the 11 T cell receptor beta chains listed below, sequenced in a study of identifying expanded T cells in peripheral blood. The assay was immunoSEQ multiplex PCR, and TCRdb's table has in-frame clones only and misses some. The data contain more than 75,000 clones, 75% to 90% of them singletons. The sequenced material came from blood. These receptors all come from a person aged 18-69 years in good health.

This chain links TRBV10-3 with TRBJ1-1, with D hard to call. Deletions cut 10 bases from V and 11 bases from J, with 23 bases between. The V gene's germline CDR1 is ENHRY and CDR2 SYGVKD. The CDR3 has 13 residues. DNA of the CDR3: TGTGCCAGCAGCCCAACTGGACGGTGGGCGGCTTTCTTT. Its translation: CASSPTGRWAAFF.

This chain links TRBV14 with TRBJ2-3; the match to TRBD2 covers 10 bases. With V trimmed by 0 bases and J by 4 bases, 7 bases remained unmatched. The CDR3 spans 17 residues. Germline lookup yields CDR1 SGHDN and CDR2 FVKESK. The DNA for the CDR3 is TGTGCCAGCAGCCAAGATGGGCTAGCGGGGGAGGCAGATACGCAGTATTTT. Its protein is CASSQDGLAGEADTQYF.

This clone appeared once. The rearrangement links TRBV5-6 to TRBJ2-3, with D unresolved. CDR1 and CDR2 from the germline V gene are SGHDT and YYEEEE. The CDR3 loop spans 17 amino acids. The V gene lost 3 bases and the J gene lost 2 bases, with 19 bases spanning the gap. Here the CDR3 DNA reads TGTGCCAGCAGCTCCCTGGATGTCGACCCGTACACAGATACGCAGTATTTT. Translation: CASSSLDVDPYTDTQYF.

The V and J genes are TRBV10-3 and TRBJ2-1; 12 positions match TRBD2. Trimming cost V 6 bases and J 8 bases; bases outside gene matches: 8. The germline gives CDR1 ENHRY, CDR2 SYGVKD. The CDR3 has 15 residues. This chain's CDR3 is CAISALAGGWDEQFF. The CDR3 DNA reads as TGTGCCATCAGCGCGCTAGCGGGGGGGTGGGATGAGCAGTTCTTC.

The rearrangement links TRBV30 to TRBJ2-7; the match to TRBD1 covers 9 bases. The germline V gene encodes CDR1 GTSNPN and CDR2 SVGIG (reference sequence). The CDR3 is made up of 19 amino acids. The V and J ends lost 0 bases and 0 bases, in that order; junction bases with no gene match: 15. The CDR3 region is CAWSVRSGTGLWGSYEQYF. CDR3 in DNA: TGTGCCTGGAGTGTGAGATCCGGGACAGGGCTTTGGGGCTCCTACGAGCAGTACTTC.

CDR3 amino acids: CASRAHRELRELFF. The CDR3, as DNA: TGCGCCAGCAGGGCCCACAGGGAACTGAGGGAGCTGTTTTTT. The V and J genes are TRBV5-1 and TRBJ2-2, with D possibly TRBD1 on 6 matching bases. Per the germline V gene, CDR1 is SGHRS and CDR2 is YFSETQ. Trimming took off 5 bases at V and 9 bases at J, with 17 bases between the two ends. The CDR3 is 14 residues long. Full variable domain (rest looked up from reference TRBV5-1 and TRBJ2-2): KAGVTQTPRYLIKTRGQQVTLSCSPISGHRSVSWYQQTPGQGLQFLFEYFSETQRNKGNFPGRFSGRQFSNSRSEMNVSTLELGDSALYLCASRAHRELRELFFGEGSRLTVL.

The CDR3 region has the DNA TGTGCCAGCAGCCTCGGACTAGCGGGGGGGCCCGGGGAGCTGTTTTTT. As protein: CASSLGLAGGPGELFF. This chain joins TRBV4-2 and TRBJ2-2, with 15 bases lining up with TRBD2. CDR1 and CDR2 (germline): LGHNA, YNFKEQ. This CDR3 contains 16 residues. The V and J ends lost 4 bases and 6 bases, in that order; junction bases with no gene match: 3.

CDR3 amino acids: CASSPPSSDTGELFF. The CDR3 DNA sequence: TGTGCCAGCAGCCCGCCGAGTTCGGACACCGGGGAGCTGTTTTTT. This rearrangement joins TRBV25-1 to TRBJ2-2; D ambiguous. CDR1 is MGHDK and CDR2 is SYGVNS in the germline V gene. The CDR3 has 15 residues. V was clipped by 6 bases and J by 3 bases, with 14 bases between them.

In its sample, this clone was seen once. The chain combines TRBV25-1 with TRBJ1-1; D is uncertain. The germline gives CDR1 MGHDK, CDR2 SYGVNS. The V end lost 0 bases, the J end lost 2 bases, and 10 bases lay between the germline ends. This CDR3 is 15 amino acids long. As DNA, the CDR3 is TGTGCCAGCAGTGAATATTTCGACGGCAACACTGAAGCTTTCTTT. This sequence encodes CASSEYFDGNTEAFF. Filled out from reference TRBV25-1 and TRBJ1-1, the complete variable domain reads EADIYQTPRYLVIGTGKKITLECSQTMGHDKMYWYQQDPGMELHLIHYSYGVNSTEKGDLSSESTVSRIRTEHFPLTLESARPSHTSQYLCASSEYFDGNTEAFFGQGTRLTVV.

Notes on this clone: Other DNA sequences in this specimen translate into the identical CDR3. The CDR3 region is CASSYGQGGTEAFF. The CDR3 region has the DNA TGTGCCAGCAGTTACGGTCAGGGGGGCACTGAAGCTTTCTTT. J is TRBJ1-1 and V is TRBV6-6; 7 positions match TRBD1. The junction had 4 bases not matched to a gene; V was cut back by 2 bases and J by 4 bases. This CDR3 has 14 residues. Germline V gene sequence: CDR1 MNHNY, CDR2 SVGAGI (reference sequence).

Written as DNA, the CDR3 is TGCGCCAGCAGCCAAGATAAGGCGCTACGGGCGGGTGAGCAGTTCTTC. Translated, it gives CASSQDKALRAGEQFF. This chain links TRBV4-3 with TRBJ2-1; D might be TRBD2 (5 bases). This CDR3 contains 16 residues. V lost 0 bases and J 9 bases, leaving 18 bases between the germline ends. In germline, CDR1 is LGHNA, CDR2 YSLEER.